Listed below are T cell receptor beta chains from one sample, sequenced in a study of siplizumab effects on memory and regulatory T cells. Assay used: immunoSEQ multiplex PCR; TCRdb lists only in-frame clones, some missing. This sample has under 85,000 clones, with 80% to 90% found just once. Sequenced: Tregs sorted from blood. These receptors originate from a human donor in good health. Both conserved end residues are trimmed from each CDR3. Each record gives: V gene, J gene, CDR3 protein.

TRBV27	TRBJ2-1	ASSLSLRYYNEQF
TRBV6-1	TRBJ2-1	ASRGTGGSDEQF
TRBV2	TRBJ1-4	ASIAPRSGVDNEKLF
TRBV25-1	TRBJ2-1	ASSEYLRGQF
TRBV9	TRBJ2-1	ASSVGTSGEQF
TRBV19	TRBJ2-3	ASRRTGPTDTQY
TRBV7-2	TRBJ2-2	ASSPQGGRTGELF
TRBV6-1	TRBJ2-7	ATTGQVYEQY
TRBV19	TRBJ2-3	ASSIFSGVSTDTQY
TRBV10-3	TRBJ1-1	AISESLGGTDTEAF
TRBV11-3	TRBJ2-7	ASSPQPGLAIYEQY
TRBV4-1	TRBJ1-1	ASSQAGTGNTEAF
TRBV30	TRBJ1-2	AWSGQQGESYGYT
TRBV2	TRBJ1-1	ASIQGRSFPEAF
TRBV7-3	TRBJ2-2	ASSQDWNTGELF
TRBV14	TRBJ2-5	ASSQRRGSGQETQY
TRBV11-2	TRBJ2-5	ASSLAAGFYQETQY
TRBV2	TRBJ1-5	ATTGGSNQPQH
TRBV19	TRBJ2-6	ASSVRGPQGGGPGANVLT
TRBV6-1	TRBJ2-3	ASSLGEGPDTQY
TRBV19	TRBJ2-7	ASSIDQEGNPYEQY
TRBV29-1	TRBJ1-5	SVKWQLNQPQH
TRBV5-1	TRBJ1-5	ASSLGGGYQPQH
TRBV2	TRBJ2-6	ASSPTKQGSGANVLT
TRBV11-1	TRBJ2-5	ASSPRTSGREYQETQY
TRBV5-5	TRBJ2-1	ASSLGRGAYNEQF
TRBV7-3	TRBJ2-2	ASSLTGNGELF
TRBV5-1	TRBJ2-1	ASSSRGRGENEQF
TRBV25-1	TRBJ2-1	ASSENYGTGGSDEQF
TRBV10-3	TRBJ2-7	AIRTDREGGHEQY
TRBV27	TRBJ1-2	ASSLSTGVEGYT
TRBV19	TRBJ1-1	ASKQRGGTEAF